Listed below are T cell receptor beta chains from one sample, sequenced in a study of blood T cell repertoires in COVID-19. The data were produced by immunoSEQ multiplex PCR, yet TCRdb's version contains in-frame clones alone and is incomplete. Among about 370,000 clones, roughly nine tenths were seen once, and the ten largest hold about 3%. The sample was peripheral blood. The source is a woman aged 25 to 39 with COVID-19, enrolled during active disease. CDR3s leave out the opening cysteine and the closing phenylalanine or tryptophan.

J | length | V | CDR3
TRBJ2-3 | 16 | TRBV6-2/TRBV6-3 | ASSYSTRTAGNTDTQY
TRBJ1-6 | 12 | TRBV11-2 | ASSQDRVGSPLH
TRBJ1-2 | 12 | TRBV5-4 | ASSLQGKLGGYT
TRBJ1-6 | 13 | TRBV7-9 | ASSAGLPRDSPLH
TRBJ2-7 | 13 | TRBV7-2 | ASSPGGARGYEQY
TRBJ2-1 | 17 | TRBV3-1/TRBV3-2 | ASSHNSSAVGREYNEQF
TRBJ1-3 | 9 | TRBV24-1 | ATSFGNTIY
TRBJ2-1 | 14 | TRBV19 | ASSPSGQGAYNEQF
TRBJ2-7 | 18 | TRBV5-1 | ASSSGGSVGTLGPSYEQY
TRBJ1-2 | 11 | TRBV28 | ASSRVGSYGYT
TRBJ2-5 | 15 | TRBV7-8 | ASSAFITARYQETQY
TRBJ2-2 | 15 | TRBV13 | ASSASYGTGDPGELF
TRBJ1-2 | 12 | TRBV5-8 | ASSYPGTLDGYT
TRBJ2-3 | 18 | TRBV4-3 | ASSQHLTSGSQSSTDTQY
TRBJ1-5 | 12 | TRBV6-1 | ASSEARINQPQH
TRBJ2-2 | 13 | TRBV5-1 | ASSSGTGNTGELF
TRBJ2-3 | 14 | TRBV11-2 | ASSLGSAIDTDTQY
TRBJ1-1 | 12 | TRBV28 | ASSLPGQLTEAF
TRBJ2-5 | 14 | TRBV21-1 | ASSKAGGVPGETQY
TRBJ2-5 | 12 | TRBV7-8 | ASSARGGQETQY
TRBJ2-3 | 14 | TRBV7-9 | ASSFTSGVSTDTQY
TRBJ1-2 | 13 | TRBV19 | ASHKPWTGLEGYT
TRBJ2-7 | 13 | TRBV7-2 | ASSLVDSSLYEQY
TRBJ2-7 | 14 | TRBV5-1 | ASSSTDRGRPYEQY
TRBJ1-4 | 13 | TRBV7-9 | ASSLDRTGNEKLF
TRBJ2-5 | 14 | TRBV19 | ASTDGGRGRVETQY
TRBJ1-6 | 12 | TRBV27 | ASSGDREISPLH
TRBJ2-1 | 13 | TRBV18 | ASSPQGAGNNEQF
TRBJ2-3 | 13 | TRBV6-5 | ASSLDWRGGDTQY
TRBJ2-7 | 11 | TRBV5-6 | ASSLQGTNEQY
TRBJ2-1 | 16 | TRBV10-3 | AISESIPTSGGYNEQF
TRBJ2-2 | 13 | TRBV5-4 | ASSRTSGNTGELF
TRBJ2-2 | 14 | TRBV5-1 | ASSLSTVANTGELF
TRBJ2-1 | 12 | TRBV20-1 | SASSGLAVSEQF
TRBJ2-3 | 14 | TRBV6-2/TRBV6-3 | ASSTLDGYSTDTQY
TRBJ1-5 | 13 | TRBV6-4 | ASLGMDRSNQPQH
TRBJ1-4 | 17 | TRBV24-1 | ATPFPTGTSGGRNEKLF
TRBJ2-1 | 13 | TRBV6-5 | ASSLKAGAWHEQF
TRBJ2-3 | 14 | TRBV7-2 | ASSSQGTHSTDTQY
TRBJ2-1 | 14 | TRBV5-1 | ASSLDGALKRDEQF
TRBJ2-1 | 13 | TRBV6-6 | ASSLIGTGDREQF
TRBJ1-2 | 13 | TRBV5-4 | ASSLRTGPNYGYT
TRBJ1-6 | 11 | TRBV12-3/TRBV12-4 | ASSLSGGSPLH
TRBJ1-2 | 13 | TRBV10-1 | ASSESRTPSYGYT
TRBJ2-5 | 11 | TRBV9 | ASSVAGQETQY
TRBJ2-2 | 15 | TRBV18 | ASSPNAGAGNTGELF
TRBJ2-2 | 12 | TRBV6-5 | ATQARGSTGELF
TRBJ2-3 | 13 | TRBV7-9 | ASSFVSGQTDTQY
TRBJ2-2 | 14 | TRBV6-2/TRBV6-3 | ASSYRTFGGTGELF
TRBJ1-6 | 13 | TRBV6-5 | ASSYSSGLGSPLH
TRBJ1-2 | 11 | TRBV27 | ASSLSGGYGYT
TRBJ1-6 | 12 | TRBV2 | ASIGTVNNSPLH